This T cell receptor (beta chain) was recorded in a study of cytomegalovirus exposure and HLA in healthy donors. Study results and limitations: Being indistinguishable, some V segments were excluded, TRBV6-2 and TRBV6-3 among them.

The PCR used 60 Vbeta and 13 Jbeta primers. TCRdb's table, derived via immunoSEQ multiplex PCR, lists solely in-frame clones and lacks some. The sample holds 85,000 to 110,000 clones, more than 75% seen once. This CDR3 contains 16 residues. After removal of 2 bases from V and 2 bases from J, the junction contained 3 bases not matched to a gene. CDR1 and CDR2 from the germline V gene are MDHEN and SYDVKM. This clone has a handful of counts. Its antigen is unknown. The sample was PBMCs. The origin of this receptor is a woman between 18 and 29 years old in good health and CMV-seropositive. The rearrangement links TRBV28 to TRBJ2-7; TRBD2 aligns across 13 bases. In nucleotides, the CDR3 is TGTGCCAGCAGTTTACCACTAGCGGGAGGGACCTACGAGCAGTACTTC. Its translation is CASSLPLAGGTYEQYF.